A selection of T cell receptor beta chains follows, all from one sample in a study of blood T cell repertoires in COVID-19. Data came from immunoSEQ multiplex PCR; TCRdb stores just in-frame clones and leaves some out. The table shows some 89,000 clones, with around 80% occurring only once. The sample comprised peripheral blood. Receptor source: a man aged 70 or older with acute or convalescent COVID-19. Each CDR3 is given with its conserved first and last residue. The D gene is left open where the match is weak. Where a row states a size, it is once, few, many or the class of an expanded clone; other rows omit it.

size: -
D: TRBD1
J: TRBJ1-2
V: TRBV28
DNA: TGTGCCAGCAGGACAGGGACTAACTATGGCTACACCTTC
CDR3: CASRTGTNYGYTF

size: -
D: -
J: TRBJ1-1
V: TRBV9
DNA: TGTGCCAGCAGCGAACTATTAACACCTAACACTGAAGCTTTCTTT
CDR3: CASSELLTPNTEAFF

size: many
D: -
J: TRBJ2-1
V: TRBV19
DNA: TGTGCCAGTAGTCTACGGGACTACAATGAGCAGTTCTTC
CDR3: CASSLRDYNEQFF

size: -
D: TRBD1
J: TRBJ1-2
V: TRBV18
DNA: TGTGCCAGCTCACCCCCCCAGGACTCTACGCTGGACAGGGAAGGGAAGGGCTACACCTTC
CDR3: CASSPPQDSTLDREGKGYTF

size: -
D: TRBD1
J: TRBJ2-1
V: TRBV9
DNA: TGTGCCAGCAGCGCCCCGGACAGGGGGCCGGGATCCTACAATGAGCAGTTCTTC
CDR3: CASSAPDRGPGSYNEQFF

size: -
D: -
J: TRBJ2-5
V: TRBV29-1
DNA: TGCAGCGTCTTGACAGACCAAGAGACCCAGTACTTC
CDR3: CSVLTDQETQYF

size: -
D: -
J: TRBJ1-1
V: TRBV28
DNA: TGTGCCAGCAGCCCCCCCCAGGTAACTGAAGCTTTCTTT
CDR3: CASSPPQVTEAFF

size: -
D: TRBD2
J: TRBJ2-3
V: TRBV19
DNA: TGTGCCAGTAGTATAGAGACTAGCGGGAGGAGCGCGCAGTATTTT
CDR3: CASSIETSGRSAQYF

size: -
D: -
J: TRBJ1-1
V: TRBV25-1
DNA: TGTGCCAGCGGGAAAGACAGCTTCACTGAAGCTTTCTTT
CDR3: CASGKDSFTEAFF

size: -
D: -
J: TRBJ2-3
V: TRBV5-1
DNA: TGCGCCAGCAGCTTGGGAACAGGGAACACAGATACGCAGTATTTT
CDR3: CASSLGTGNTDTQYF

size: -
D: -
J: TRBJ1-6
V: TRBV6-5
DNA: TGTGCCAGCAGTAAAACGAGTAATTCACCCCTCCACTTT
CDR3: CASSKTSNSPLHF

size: -
D: TRBD1
J: TRBJ1-5
V: TRBV10-2
DNA: TGCGCCAGCAGTGAGACAGGGGGCAATCAGCCCCAGCATTTT
CDR3: CASSETGGNQPQHF

size: many
D: -
J: TRBJ1-5
V: TRBV6-5
DNA: TGTGCCAGCAGTAAACAGGAAAATCAGCCCCAGCATTTT
CDR3: CASSKQENQPQHF

size: -
D: -
J: TRBJ1-5
V: TRBV30
DNA: TGTGCCTGGAGTACCGGGACACTTTTATATAGCAATCAGCCCCAGCATTTT
CDR3: CAWSTGTLLYSNQPQHF

size: -
D: TRBD1
J: TRBJ2-1
V: TRBV24-1
DNA: TGTGCCACCAGTGATTCGGGACAGGGAAGGATGTATGAGCAGTTCTTC
CDR3: CATSDSGQGRMYEQFF

size: -
D: TRBD1
J: TRBJ1-2
V: TRBV4-1
DNA: TGCGCCAGCAGCCAAGATGACAGGGGCGGGTATGGCTACACCTTC
CDR3: CASSQDDRGGYGYTF

size: -
D: TRBD2
J: TRBJ2-3
V: TRBV6-5
DNA: TGTGCCAGCAACCAACTAGCGGGAGCCACAGATACGCAGTATTTT
CDR3: CASNQLAGATDTQYF

size: -
D: -
J: TRBJ1-1
V: TRBV5-6
DNA: TGTGCCAGCAGCCCCCATCCGGGGATTGAAGCTTTCTTT
CDR3: CASSPHPGIEAFF

size: -
D: TRBD1
J: TRBJ1-2
V: TRBV10-2
DNA: TGCGCCAGCAGTGATCGTAACAGGGGCAACTATGGCTACACCTTC
CDR3: CASSDRNRGNYGYTF

size: -
D: TRBD1
J: TRBJ1-2
V: TRBV28
DNA: TGTGCCAGCAGTTTGGCGGACAGGCGATATGGCTACACCTTC
CDR3: CASSLADRRYGYTF

size: -
D: -
J: TRBJ2-2
V: TRBV4-2
DNA: TGTGCCAGCAGCCAAACTTCGTCAGGGAACACCGGGGAGCTGTTTTTT
CDR3: CASSQTSSGNTGELFF

size: -
D: TRBD1
J: TRBJ1-1
V: TRBV5-1
DNA: TGCGCCAGCAGCCCTACCCGGACAGGGGGTAATACTGAAGCTTTCTTT
CDR3: CASSPTRTGGNTEAFF

size: few
D: TRBD1
J: TRBJ1-2
V: TRBV19
DNA: TGTGCCAGTAGCGTGGGACAGGGAACCTATGGCTACACCTTC
CDR3: CASSVGQGTYGYTF

size: once
D: -
J: TRBJ1-5
V: TRBV6-1
DNA: TGTGCCAGCAGTGACAGGACAGTAAGCAATCAGCCCCAGCATTTT
CDR3: CASSDRTVSNQPQHF

size: -
D: -
J: TRBJ1-1
V: TRBV18
DNA: TGTGCCAGCTCACCACAACAGGGGAACACTGAAGCTTTCTTT
CDR3: CASSPQQGNTEAFF

size: -
D: -
J: TRBJ1-4
V: TRBV7-9
DNA: TGTGCCAGCAGCCTGACTACAGGGACAATGGGCGAAAAACTGTTTTTT
CDR3: CASSLTTGTMGEKLFF

size: -
D: -
J: TRBJ2-5
V: TRBV21-1
DNA: TGTGCCAGCAGCAAAACAGGGCCCGCCTGGAATGAGACCCAGTACTTC
CDR3: CASSKTGPAWNETQYF

size: -
D: TRBD2
J: TRBJ2-5
V: TRBV4-1
DNA: TGCGCCAGCAGCCATCCCGGACTAGCGGGGGGGCCGGGAAAAGAGACCCAGTACTTC
CDR3: CASSHPGLAGGPGKETQYF

size: few
D: -
J: TRBJ1-4
V: TRBV20-1
DNA: TGCAGTGCTAGTGGGGGTACAGGGATTAATGAAAAACTGTTTTTT
CDR3: CSASGGTGINEKLFF

size: -
D: TRBD1
J: TRBJ1-2
V: TRBV5-4
DNA: TGTGCCAGCAGCTTTGAAACAGGGGCTGGCTACACCTTC
CDR3: CASSFETGAGYTF

size: -
D: -
J: TRBJ2-7
V: TRBV6-6
DNA: TGTGCCAGCTGGACAGCAAGCTCCTACGAGCAGTACTTC
CDR3: CASWTASSYEQYF

size: -
D: TRBD1
J: TRBJ2-7
V: TRBV28
DNA: TGTGCCAGCAGTCAAACAGGGGACTACGAGCAGTACTTC
CDR3: CASSQTGDYEQYF

size: -
D: -
J: TRBJ1-2
V: TRBV10-3
DNA: TGTGCCATCAGTGAGTCGCAGGGTCGTGGCTACACCTTC
CDR3: CAISESQGRGYTF

size: -
D: TRBD1
J: TRBJ1-1
V: TRBV19
DNA: TGTGCCAGTAGTCCCGAACGACAGGGAGGTAAGGACACTGAAGCTTTCTTT
CDR3: CASSPERQGGKDTEAFF

size: -
D: TRBD2
J: TRBJ2-5
V: TRBV9
DNA: TGTGCCAGCAGCGTAGCCCCAGCGGGAGCCCAAGAGACCCAGTACTTC
CDR3: CASSVAPAGAQETQYF

size: -
D: -
J: TRBJ1-1
V: TRBV30
DNA: TGTGCCTGGAGAATGACTATCAGAACTGAAGCTTTCTTT
CDR3: CAWRMTIRTEAFF

size: -
D: -
J: TRBJ2-6
V: TRBV2
DNA: TGTGCCAGCAGTGAAGACAGGGCATATTCTGGGGCCAACGTCCTGACTTTC
CDR3: CASSEDRAYSGANVLTF

size: -
D: TRBD1
J: TRBJ2-6
V: TRBV27
DNA: TGTGCCAGCATGGGACAGGGGAGGACTGGGGCCAACGTCCTGACTTTC
CDR3: CASMGQGRTGANVLTF

size: -
D: -
J: TRBJ2-3
V: TRBV27
DNA: TGTGCCAGCGGATTACAGGGAGATACGCAGTATTTT
CDR3: CASGLQGDTQYF

size: few
D: -
J: TRBJ1-2
V: TRBV9
DNA: TGTGCCAGCAGCGTAGGGGAGGGGGAAGGCTATGGCTACACCTTC
CDR3: CASSVGEGEGYGYTF

size: -
D: TRBD2
J: TRBJ2-1
V: TRBV5-1
DNA: TGCGCCAGCAGCTGGGGTGCTAGCGGGGGAAATGAGCAGTTCTTC
CDR3: CASSWGASGGNEQFF

size: few
D: TRBD1
J: TRBJ2-1
V: TRBV29-1
DNA: TGCAGCGCGGACAGGGGCTCCTACAATGAGCAGTTCTTC
CDR3: CSADRGSYNEQFF

size: -
D: TRBD1
J: TRBJ2-2
V: TRBV10-3
DNA: TGTGCCATACGCTCGACAGGGCCAATAGCGACCGGGGAGCTGTTTTTT
CDR3: CAIRSTGPIATGELFF

size: -
D: -
J: TRBJ1-1
V: TRBV7-6
DNA: TGTGCCAGCAGCTTAGAAGAGGAACCGGACACTGAAGCTTTCTTT
CDR3: CASSLEEEPDTEAFF

size: -
D: -
J: TRBJ1-1
V: TRBV6-5
DNA: TGTGCCAGCAGACAGGGTTTAGGCACTGAAGCTTTCTTT
CDR3: CASRQGLGTEAFF

size: -
D: -
J: TRBJ2-2
V: TRBV19
DNA: TGTGCCAGTAGTATACTATACCGGGACACGATGAGAACCGGGGAGCTGTTTTTT
CDR3: CASSILYRDTMRTGELFF

size: -
D: TRBD2
J: TRBJ2-1
V: TRBV10-1
DNA: TGCGCCAGCTCAGATCCGGGACTAGCGCGCGATGAGCAGTTCTTC
CDR3: CASSDPGLARDEQFF

size: -
D: TRBD1
J: TRBJ1-1
V: TRBV3-1/TRBV3-2
DNA: TGTGCCAGCAGGCAGGGGGCTCGCGCTGAAGCTTTCTTT
CDR3: CASRQGARAEAFF

size: few
D: -
J: TRBJ1-5
V: TRBV7-9
DNA: TGTGCCAGCAGCTCCAGTCATAGCAATCAGCCCCAGCATTTT
CDR3: CASSSSHSNQPQHF

size: -
D: TRBD1
J: TRBJ1-1
V: TRBV5-1
DNA: TGCGCCAGCAGCTTGGGACAGGGGACGAACACTGAAGCTTTCTTT
CDR3: CASSLGQGTNTEAFF

size: -
D: -
J: TRBJ2-3
V: TRBV4-3
DNA: TGCCCCACCAGCCCTCGGGGCGCCAAGACAAGCGGGCGGCACTCAGATACGCAGTATTTT
CDR3: CPTSPRGAKTSGRHSDTQYF

size: -
D: -
J: TRBJ1-1
V: TRBV6-6
DNA: TGTGCCAGCAAGGGAGGAGGGCTTAACACTGAAGCTTTCTTT
CDR3: CASKGGGLNTEAFF

size: -
D: -
J: TRBJ1-1
V: TRBV12-3/TRBV12-4
DNA: TGTGCCAGCAGTTTCGACTCTTACACTGAAGCTTTCTTT
CDR3: CASSFDSYTEAFF

size: -
D: -
J: TRBJ1-2
V: TRBV12-2
DNA: TGTGCAAGTCGCTTAAACAGTGGTTTTGACGGTGGCTACACCTTC
CDR3: CASRLNSGFDGGYTF

size: -
D: -
J: TRBJ1-3
V: TRBV2
DNA: TGTGCCAGCAGTGAAGGCGGGGCTGGAAACACCATATATTTT
CDR3: CASSEGGAGNTIYF

size: -
D: -
J: TRBJ1-3
V: TRBV30
DNA: TGTGCCTGGAGTGTAAGTGGGGCGCTCGGAAACACCATATATTTT
CDR3: CAWSVSGALGNTIYF

size: -
D: -
J: TRBJ1-2
V: TRBV5-1
DNA: TGCGCCAGCAGCCCCTCGGAGGGTATCTATGGCTACACCTTC
CDR3: CASSPSEGIYGYTF

size: -
D: TRBD1
J: TRBJ1-1
V: TRBV3-1/TRBV3-2
DNA: TGTGCCAGCAGCCAAGTTGAGGGGGCGGCTTTCTTT
CDR3: CASSQVEGAAFF